This TCR beta chain comes out of a study of a mutant IDH1 vaccine in newly diagnosed glioma. Whole-study context: Every participant had undergone radiotherapy, temozolomide, or both before, and most underwent both.

A word on this clone: No antigen is known for it.

Only in-frame clones appear in the TCRdb table, and some are missing; sequencing was by immunoSEQ multiplex PCR. The table shows 50,000 to 85,000 clones, with nearly 85% occurring only once. The time point: week 23, last vaccination. Each vaccine dose was 300 ug of mutant IDH1 20-mer peptide, with topical imiquimod. This TCR came from a man between 18 and 29 years old with glioma. This sample comprised PBMCs, obtained from a glioma patient whose treatment included an IDH1 peptide vaccine.

The CDR3 reads CASSQGQHYGYTF. CDR3 DNA sequence: TGCGCCAGCAGCCAAGGACAGCACTATGGCTACACCTTC. The chain recombines TRBV4-1 with TRBJ1-2; D perhaps matches TRBD1 (5 bases). Per the germline V gene, CDR1 is MGHRA and CDR2 is YSYEKL. The V end lost 1 base, the J end lost 3 bases, and 6 bases lay between the germline ends. The length of the CDR3 is 13 residues.